The subject of this entry is one T cell receptor (beta chain). MiXCR, run by TCRdb on the RT-PCR reads, gives a single entry per CDR3 protein. The top ten clones hold less than 9.5% of a sample with approximately 410,000 distinct CDR3 sequences, roughly 17% of them seen once. This entry belongs to a study of patients and donors after allogeneic stem cell transplantation. This CDR3 spans 15 amino acids. Per the germline V gene, CDR1 is MNHNS and CDR2 is SASEGT. Trimming took 0 bases from V and 3 from J, leaving 9 bases between them. This clonotype originated in a human donor who was either an allogeneic HSCT recipient or a stem cell or donor lymphocyte infusion donor (not recorded which). It is not recorded whose cells these are; they may come from a transplant donor. Sequenced material: blood, either unsorted or a sorted T cell fraction (not recorded which). The chain links TRBV6-1 to TRBJ1-5; D is unclear. The CDR3 protein is CASSEAHSNNQPQHF. The CDR3 bases are TGTGCCAGCAGTGAAGCGCACAGCAACAATCAGCCCCAGCATTTT.